Below are 27 T cell receptor beta chains sequenced from a single sample in a study of cytomegalovirus exposure and HLA in healthy donors. This table comes from immunoSEQ multiplex PCR, and its TCRdb copy is limited to in-frame clones, with some not included. The repertoire holds about 90,000 clones, with approximately 84% as singletons. The sequenced sample was PBMCs. The receptors were sampled from a woman aged 18-30 years in good health and CMV-seropositive.

V and J are TRBV25-1 and TRBJ2-1; tentatively, D is TRBD1 (5 bases). Germline CDR1 is MGHDK and CDR2 is SYGVNS. The CDR3 is made up of 16 amino acids. V shed 1 base and J shed 0 bases, with 10 bases lying between them. CDR3: CASSELGRASYNEQFF. The CDR3 coding sequence is TGTGCCAGCAGTGAATTAGGCAGGGCCTCCTACAATGAGCAGTTCTTC.

The chain uses TRBV19 and TRBJ2-7; 9 bases match TRBD1. The CDR3 totals 14 residues. After removal of 5 bases from V and 3 bases from J, the junction contained 5 bases not matched to a gene. Germline V gene sequence: CDR1 LNHDA, CDR2 SQIVND (reference sequence). The CDR3 protein is CASSDRDRDYEQYF. Written as DNA, the CDR3 is TGTGCCAGTAGTGACCGGGACAGGGACTACGAGCAGTACTTC.

The chain recombines TRBV6-5 with TRBJ1-1, with 11 bases aligning to TRBD1. Germline lookup yields CDR1 MNHEY and CDR2 SVGAGI. The CDR3 extends over 15 amino acids. J lost 8 bases, V lost 1 base, and 6 bases had no gene match. In DNA, the CDR3 is TGTGCCAGCAGTTACTTTGGGACAGGGGGGTCCGAAGCTTTCTTT. The encoded protein is CASSYFGTGGSEAFF.

This chain links TRBV12-5 with TRBJ1-1; D is undetermined. The CDR3 length is 13 residues. Between the trimmed V and J ends, which lost 3 bases and 5 bases, there was a span of 10 bases. Germline V gene data show CDR1 as LGHNT and CDR2 as FRNRAP. The CDR3 here is CASGFSWATEAFF. CDR3 DNA: TGTGCTAGTGGTTTCTCCTGGGCGACTGAAGCTTTCTTT.

In its sample, this clone was seen once. The chain couples TRBV30 to TRBJ1-1; D may be TRBD1 (6 bases). CDR1 is GTSNPN and CDR2 is SVGIG in the germline V gene (reference sequence). V was clipped by 4 bases and J by 3 bases, with 15 bases between them. The CDR3 length is 14 residues. The CDR3 reads CAWTRDKGYTEAFF. In nucleotides, the CDR3 is TGTGCCTGGACCCGGGACAAGGGATACACTGAAGCTTTCTTT.

The CDR3 here is CAWSSGGTYNEQFF. CDR3 bases: TGTGCCTGGAGTTCCGGGGGGACTTACAATGAGCAGTTCTTC. V gene TRBV30 combines with J gene TRBJ2-1; 7 bases are a match to TRBD2. CDR3 size: 14 residues. V was clipped by 2 bases and J by 4 bases; unmatched bases: 5. Per the germline V gene, CDR1 is GTSNPN and CDR2 is SVGIG (reference sequence).

The chain combines TRBV7-9 with TRBJ2-1, with 8 bases identical to TRBD2. Looked up from germline, CDR1 is SEHNR and CDR2 is FQNEAQ (reference sequence). With V trimmed by 0 bases and J by 2 bases, 6 bases remained unmatched. The CDR3 loop spans 17 amino acids. The CDR3, as DNA: TGTGCCAGCAGCTTAGCGTACTCGGGGGGGACCTACAATGAGCAGTTCTTC. Translation gives CASSLAYSGGTYNEQFF.

The V gene is TRBV29-1, the J gene TRBJ2-1; 11 positions agree with TRBD2. J was trimmed by 4 bases and V by 7 bases; bases with no gene match: 3. This CDR3 has 13 residues. Germline assignment: CDR1 SQVTM and CDR2 ANQGSEA. The CDR3 nucleotides read TGCAGCGCTAGCGGGGGGTCGTACAATGAGCAGTTCTTC. It specifies CSASGGSYNEQFF.

The chain employs TRBV4-2 and TRBJ1-6, with a weak D call TRBD1 (6 bases). The CDR3 is 13 residues long. Germline V gives CDR1 LGHNA, CDR2 YNFKEQ. Trimming stripped 4 bases from V and 9 bases from J, with 10 bases between. CDR3 sequence (DNA): TGTGCCAGCAGCCCACAGGGATCTTCACCCCTCCACTTT. It encodes CASSPQGSSPLHF.

The chain carries TRBV28 and TRBJ2-5; 8 positions agree with TRBD1. Germline V lookup: CDR1 MDHEN, CDR2 SYDVKM. The CDR3 is 15 amino acids. V was clipped by 2 bases and J by 5 bases; unmatched bases: 7. The CDR3 reads CASSLPPGGPETQYF. CDR3 DNA sequence: TGTGCCAGCAGTTTACCCCCAGGGGGCCCGGAGACCCAGTACTTC.

The chain is built from TRBV2 and TRBJ1-1; D is perhaps TRBD1 (5 bases). The V gene lost 8 bases and the J gene lost 11 bases, with 18 bases spanning the gap. The CDR3 has 12 residues. CDR1 is SNHLY and CDR2 is FYNNEI in the germline V gene. This CDR3 is CASGEQGIGAFF. CDR3 nucleotides: TGTGCCAGCGGAGAGCAGGGTATTGGGGCTTTCTTT.

This clone was seen a single time. This chain links TRBV19 with TRBJ2-1, with TRBD1 as a possible D gene (5 bases). The CDR3 has 14 amino acids. V dropped 7 bases and J dropped 5 bases, with 15 bases sitting between them. Germline V CDR1 and CDR2: LNHDA, SQIVND (reference sequence). The CDR3 spells CASTQGYSNNEQFF. CDR3 sequence (DNA): TGTGCCAGTACCCAGGGCTATTCCAACAATGAGCAGTTCTTC.

The CDR3 DNA follows: TGTGCCAGCAGCGTAGGAGAGCCCCTGAGCACAGATACGCAGTATTTT. It is translated as CASSVGEPLSTDTQYF. V usage is TRBV9 and J usage is TRBJ2-3, with D unresolved. The germline V gene encodes CDR1 SGDLS and CDR2 YYNGEE. V shed 0 bases and J shed 0 bases, with 11 bases lying between them. CDR3 length: 16 residues.

The V and J genes are TRBV9 and TRBJ1-6, with TRBD1 identical over 9 bases. The CDR3 spans 16 residues. Unmatched junction bases numbered 6, after V lost 3 bases and J lost 5 bases. Germline CDR1 is SGDLS and CDR2 is YYNGEE. For the CDR3, the DNA is TGTGCCAGCAGCGAGGACAGGGGAGAGAATAATTCACCCCTCCACTTT. Protein product: CASSEDRGENNSPLHF.

The chain carries TRBV6-5 and TRBJ2-1, with 9 positions matching TRBD1. Germline V lookup: CDR1 MNHEY, CDR2 SVGAGI. The CDR3 has 14 amino acids. The V segment lost 7 bases and the J segment 7 bases; nucleotides outside the gene matches: 8. CDR3 in amino acids: CASKDGTGMNEQFF. CDR3 in DNA: TGTGCCAGCAAAGACGGGACAGGGATGAATGAGCAGTTCTTC.

This clone was found a few times. This chain uses TRBV6-6 with TRBJ2-6; possible D gene TRBD1, 5 bases. Per the germline V gene, CDR1 is MNHNY and CDR2 is SVGAGI (reference sequence). This CDR3 is 16 amino acids long. The V end was cut by 3 bases, the J end by 4 bases, with 13 bases between. CDR3 sequence (DNA): TGTGCCAGCAGTTATGAAGGGGTGTCGGGGGCCAACGTCCTGACTTTC. Its protein product is CASSYEGVSGANVLTF.

The chain has TRBV5-1 and TRBJ2-7, with 7 bases matching TRBD1. The junction had 8 bases not matched to a gene; V was cut back by 2 bases and J by 3 bases. The CDR3 is made up of 15 amino acids. The V gene's germline CDR1 is SGHRS and CDR2 YFSETQ. The CDR3 sequence is CASSFDMGQNYEQYF. The CDR3 DNA follows: TGCGCCAGCAGCTTCGACATGGGACAGAACTACGAGCAGTACTTC. Together with reference TRBV5-1 and TRBJ2-7, the CDR3 gives the full variable domain: KAGVTQTPRYLIKTRGQQVTLSCSPISGHRSVSWYQQTPGQGLQFLFEYFSETQRNKGNFPGRFSGRQFSNSRSEMNVSTLELGDSALYLCASSFDMGQNYEQYFGPGTRLTVT.

For the CDR3, the DNA is TGTGCTAGTGCCGAGGACACCGAATATAATTCACCCCTCCACTTT. Its translation is CASAEDTEYNSPLHF. The chain couples TRBV12-5 to TRBJ1-6; perhaps TRBD1 as D (5 bases). The V gene's germline CDR1 is LGHNT and CDR2 FRNRAP. V was cut by 7 bases and J by 4 bases, with 14 bases left in between. The CDR3 length is 15 residues.

Concerning this clone itself: The conserved closing phenylalanine or tryptophan is absent in this CDR3, likely reflecting a read error. The limits of the CDR3 on the DNA are not certain, so only TCRdb's listed CDR3 is given. This rearrangement joins TRBV27 to TRBJ2-6; the DNA was not used to check the table's D call, TRBD1. Counting both end residues, the CDR3 totals 11 amino acids. Germline CDR1 reads MNHEY; CDR2 reads SMNVEV (reference sequence). This chain's CDR3 is CASSLGQGPWD.

CDR3 sequence: CASSWAEGNTIYF. As DNA, the CDR3 is TGTGCCAGCAGCTGGGCCGAGGGAAACACCATATATTTT. This sequence joins TRBV7-9 and TRBJ1-3; D call uncertain. From germline, CDR1 is SEHNR and CDR2 FQNEAQ (reference sequence). Trimming took 4 bases from V and 4 from J, leaving 8 bases between them. This CDR3 is 13 amino acids long.

This chain connects TRBV30 to TRBJ1-4; 7 nucleotides line up with TRBD1. Per germline, CDR1 GTSNPN and CDR2 SVGIG (reference sequence). V dropped 7 bases and J dropped 0; count of bases not matched to a gene: 2. The CDR3 is 13 residues long. Here the CDR3 reads CALDRATNEKLFF. The CDR3 DNA reads TGTGCCTTAGACAGGGCAACTAATGAAAAACTGTTTTTT.

This clone was detected only once. This chain joins TRBV6-5 and TRBJ1-2; D is possibly TRBD1 (5 bases). The CDR3 is 14 amino acids. Per the germline V gene, CDR1 is MNHEY and CDR2 is SVGAGI. V lost 2 bases, J lost 3 bases, and 10 bases lay in between. The CDR3 DNA reads as TGTGCCAGCAGTTACGCTCTGGGGCACTATGGCTACACCTTC. Translation: CASSYALGHYGYTF.

The table lists this clone with a count of one. The rearrangement uses TRBV7-9 and TRBJ2-3; 10 bases align to TRBD2. The CDR3 is 15 amino acids. V lost 3 bases to trimming and J lost 4 bases; unmatched junction nucleotides: 4. The germline gives CDR1 SEHNR, CDR2 FQNEAQ (reference sequence). CDR3 loop: CASSFVSGGSDTQYF. CDR3 bases: TGTGCCAGCAGCTTCGTTAGCGGGGGGTCAGATACGCAGTATTTT.

The rearrangement uses TRBV27 and TRBJ2-7; 7 positions match TRBD1. J lost 1 base, V lost 5 bases, and 8 bases had no gene match. In germline, CDR1 is MNHEY, CDR2 SMNVEV (reference sequence). The CDR3 spans 15 residues. CDR3 protein: CASSRTGDFSYEQYF. CDR3 nucleotides: TGTGCCAGCAGTCGGACAGGTGATTTTTCCTACGAGCAGTACTTC.

This rearrangement joins TRBV27 to TRBJ2-3, with a tentative D call TRBD1 (5 bases). The ends were cut back, 6 bases at V and 7 bases at J, with 14 bases in the middle. This CDR3 is 13 amino acids long. CDR1 and CDR2 (germline): MNHEY, SMNVEV (reference sequence). The CDR3 sequence: CASSQGNFNTQYF. CDR3 nucleotides: TGTGCCAGCAGCCAGGGCAATTTCAATACGCAGTATTTT.

The chain joins TRBV28 to TRBJ2-5, with 8 bases lining up with TRBD2. This CDR3 spans 17 amino acids. CDR1 and CDR2 from the germline V gene are MDHEN and SYDVKM. V lost 6 bases to trimming and J lost 2 bases; unmatched junction nucleotides: 14. The DNA of the CDR3 is TGTGCCAGCAGACCACCCCACCTAGCGGGCCCACAAGAGACCCAGTACTTC. Amino acids: CASRPPHLAGPQETQYF.

The DNA for the CDR3 is TGTGCCAGCAGGCTCGAGCGGAGCCAACATTTT. Protein sequence: CASRLERSQHF. The chain combines TRBV2 with TRBJ1-5, with unresolved D. Trimming removed 6 bases from V and 16 bases from J, with 16 bases in between. This CDR3 region has 11 residues. CDR1 and CDR2 from the germline V gene are SNHLY and FYNNEI. The whole variable domain, remainder taken from reference TRBV2 and TRBJ1-5, is EPEVTQTPSHQVTQMGQEVILRCVPISNHLYFYWYRQILGQKVEFLVSFYNNEISEKSEIFDDQFSVERPDGSNFTLKIRSTKLEDSAMYFCASRLERSQHFGDGTRLSIL.